The 14 T cell receptor beta chains listed next were all sequenced from one sample in a study of blood T cell repertoires in COVID-19. Repertoires were generated with immunoSEQ multiplex PCR, while TCRdb's copy carries only in-frame clones and drops some. The sample lists over 65,000 clones, roughly 90% occurring once. Sequencing was carried out using peripheral blood. All receptors derive from a human donor in a cohort sampled during active COVID-19.

J is TRBJ1-1 and V is TRBV7-6; TRBD1 matches 7 bases. There are 12 residues in the CDR3. Germline trimming cut 5 bases from V and 4 bases from J; bases unmatched to any gene: 1. CDR1 and CDR2 (germline): SGHVS, FNYEAQ. Here the CDR3 reads CASSRDSTEAFF. The CDR3 region has the DNA TGTGCCAGCAGCCGGGACAGCACTGAAGCTTTCTTT.

The CDR3 here is CASSPHYEQYF. CDR3 DNA: TGTGCCAGCAGCCCCCACTACGAGCAGTACTTC. The chain has TRBV5-8 and TRBJ2-7, with D uncertain. Per the germline V gene, CDR1 is SGHTS and CDR2 is YDEGEE. Trimming took 4 bases from V and 3 from J, leaving 5 bases between them. The CDR3 consists of 11 residues.

V usage is TRBV9 and J usage is TRBJ2-3; maybe TRBD1 (5 bases). V gave up 0 bases and J gave up 3 bases, with 8 bases separating them. CDR1 is SGDLS, CDR2 YYNGEE, per germline. The CDR3 covers 14 residues. In DNA, the CDR3 is TGTGCCAGCAGCGTAGGGGGCAGGACAGATACGCAGTATTTT. As protein: CASSVGGRTDTQYF.

The chain carries TRBV3-1 (or the pseudogene TRBV3-2) and TRBJ2-4, with TRBD2 matching over 16 bases. The CDR3 length is 18 residues. The junction had 3 bases not matched to a gene; V was cut back by 4 bases and J by 0 bases. Germline V gene sequence: CDR1 LGHDT, CDR2 YNNKEL (reference sequence). CDR3 coding DNA: TGTGCCAGCAGCCGTGGGACTAGCGGGGGGGTAGCCAAAAACATTCAGTACTTC. This gives the protein CASSRGTSGGVAKNIQYF.

This sequence joins TRBV19 and TRBJ1-6; weak D call: TRBD1 (5 bases). Germline V CDR1 and CDR2: LNHDA, SQIVND (reference sequence). This CDR3 contains 15 residues. Trimming took off 1 base at V and 8 bases at J, with 12 bases between the two ends. CDR3 amino acids: CASSIGGRKDSPLHF. DNA for the CDR3: TGTGCCAGTAGTATAGGGGGGAGGAAGGATTCACCCCTCCACTTT.

The rearrangement joins TRBV6-5 to TRBJ1-1; D is undetermined. This CDR3 has 11 amino acids. Deletions cut 6 bases from V and 8 bases from J, with 10 bases between. Germline V gene lookup returns CDR1 MNHEY and CDR2 SVGAGI. As DNA, the CDR3 is TGTGCCAGCAGCTATCAGGCGGAAGCTTTCTTT. Residues: CASSYQAEAFF.

V usage is TRBV10-3 and J usage is TRBJ1-2; D gene unclear. This CDR3 is 13 amino acids long. The V end was cut by 0 bases, the J end by 5 bases, with 7 bases between. Germline CDR1 ENHRY, CDR2 SYGVKD. The CDR3 here is CAISESKPYGYTF. The DNA for the CDR3 is TGTGCCATCAGTGAGTCTAAGCCTTATGGCTACACCTTC.

The chain recombines TRBV5-1 with TRBJ1-6, with 7 positions matching TRBD1. Germline lookup yields CDR1 SGHRS and CDR2 YFSETQ. Germline trimming cut 4 bases from V and 3 bases from J; bases unmatched to any gene: 4. This CDR3 is 15 amino acids long. CDR3 protein: CASSPTGDYNSPLHF. The DNA for the CDR3 is TGCGCCAGCAGCCCCACAGGGGACTATAATTCACCCCTCCACTTT.

The rearrangement joins TRBV30 to TRBJ1-4; TRBD1 matches 7 bases. Germline V gene data show CDR1 as GTSNPN and CDR2 as SVGIG (reference sequence). Germline trimming cut 3 bases from V and 7 bases from J; bases unmatched to any gene: 5. The CDR3 has 13 amino acids. CDR3: CAWSRQGVEKLFF. Here the CDR3 DNA reads TGTGCCTGGAGCCGGCAGGGGGTTGAAAAACTGTTTTTT.

V usage is TRBV24-1 and J usage is TRBJ1-1; D gene uncertain. Trimming pared 4 bases from V and 0 bases from J, leaving 11 bases between. The germline V gene has CDR1 KGHDR and CDR2 SFDVKD. This CDR3 is built from 15 residues. The CDR3 is CATSDPRVVNTEAFF. CDR3 in DNA: TGTGCCACCAGTGACCCGCGGGTAGTGAACACTGAAGCTTTCTTT.

This chain uses TRBV5-1 with TRBJ1-4; 8 nucleotides line up with TRBD1. V dropped 0 bases and J dropped 4; count of bases not matched to a gene: 5. The CDR3 loop spans 16 amino acids. CDR1 and CDR2 from the germline V gene are SGHRS and YFSETQ. The chain's CDR3 is CASSLGPDRGNEKLFF. The CDR3 bases are TGCGCCAGCAGCTTGGGCCCCGACAGGGGTAATGAAAAACTGTTTTTT.

The rearrangement uses TRBV27 and TRBJ2-5; 7 bases line up with TRBD2. CDR1 is MNHEY and CDR2 is SMNVEV in the germline V gene (reference sequence). The CDR3 has 14 amino acids. Trimming at V came to 8 bases and at J to 2 bases, leaving 8 bases not matched to a gene. CDR3 nucleotide sequence: TGTGCCAGCCAGCGGGGTATAAGACAAGAGACCCAGTACTTC. As protein: CASQRGIRQETQYF.

The V call is TRBV6-2 or TRBV6-3, the J call TRBJ2-5, with 7 bases matching TRBD1. The CDR3 totals 14 residues. V lost 5 bases, J lost 5 bases, and 8 bases stayed unmatched. Germline V gene lookup returns CDR1 MNHEY and CDR2 SVGEGT. DNA of the CDR3: TGTGCCAGCAGTCCCATCGACAGGGTGGAGACCCAGTACTTC. Residues: CASSPIDRVETQYF.

The chain combines TRBV12-3 or TRBV12-4 with TRBJ2-5, with a possible D match to TRBD1 (5 bases). Deletions cut 7 bases from V and 5 bases from J, with 11 bases between. The CDR3 covers 12 residues. Here the CDR3 reads CASIAGYETQYF. The CDR3 bases are TGTGCCAGCATCGCAGGGTATGAGACCCAGTACTTC.